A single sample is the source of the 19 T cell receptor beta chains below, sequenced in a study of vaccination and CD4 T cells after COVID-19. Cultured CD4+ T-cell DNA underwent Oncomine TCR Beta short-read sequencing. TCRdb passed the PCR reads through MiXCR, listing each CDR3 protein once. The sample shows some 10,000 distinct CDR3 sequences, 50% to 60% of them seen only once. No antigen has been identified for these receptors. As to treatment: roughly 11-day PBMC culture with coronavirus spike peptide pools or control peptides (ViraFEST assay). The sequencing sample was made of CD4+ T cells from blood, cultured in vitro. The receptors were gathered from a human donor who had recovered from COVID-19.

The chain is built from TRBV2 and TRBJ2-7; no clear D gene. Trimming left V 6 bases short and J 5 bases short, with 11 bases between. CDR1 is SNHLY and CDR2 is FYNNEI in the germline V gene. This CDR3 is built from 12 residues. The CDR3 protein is CASSVGWDEQYF. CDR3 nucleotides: TGTGCCAGCAGCGTAGGGTGGGACGAGCAGTACTTC.

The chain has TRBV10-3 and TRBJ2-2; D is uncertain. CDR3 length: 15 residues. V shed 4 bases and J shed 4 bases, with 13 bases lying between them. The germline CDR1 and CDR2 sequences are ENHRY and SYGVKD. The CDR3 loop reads CAISGATEITGELFF. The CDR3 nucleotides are TGTGCCATCAGTGGCGCGACTGAAATCACCGGGGAGCTGTTTTTT.

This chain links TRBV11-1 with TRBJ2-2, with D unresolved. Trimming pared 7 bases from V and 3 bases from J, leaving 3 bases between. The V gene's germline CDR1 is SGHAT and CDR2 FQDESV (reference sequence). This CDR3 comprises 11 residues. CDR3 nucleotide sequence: TGTGCCAGCATCGACACCGGGGAGCTGTTTTTT. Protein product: CASIDTGELFF.

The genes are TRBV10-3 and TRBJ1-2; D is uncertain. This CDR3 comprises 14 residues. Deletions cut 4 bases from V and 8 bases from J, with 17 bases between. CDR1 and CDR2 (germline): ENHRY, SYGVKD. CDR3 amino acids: CAISVYKVLFGYTF. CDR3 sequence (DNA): TGTGCCATCAGTGTCTATAAGGTTCTCTTCGGCTACACCTTC.

The CDR3 sequence is CASTRLRTAEAFF. For the CDR3, the DNA is TGTGCCAGCACCCGTCTTAGGACAGCTGAAGCTTTCTTT. The chain employs TRBV12-3 or TRBV12-4 and TRBJ1-1, with a possible D match to TRBD1 (6 bases). The CDR3 is 13 amino acids. The germline V and J ends were trimmed by 7 bases and 6 bases, with 15 bases remaining between them.

The DNA for the CDR3 is TGTGCCAGCAGTGAACGAGGGGTCTATAGCAATCAGCCCCAGCATTTT. This gives the protein CASSERGVYSNQPQHF. The chain uses TRBV6-1 and TRBJ1-5; possible D gene TRBD1, 5 bases. This CDR3 spans 16 amino acids. Trimming took 2 bases from V and 0 from J, leaving 11 bases between them. Germline CDR1 and CDR2: MNHNS and SASEGT.

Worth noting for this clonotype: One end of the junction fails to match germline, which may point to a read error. The DNA for the CDR3 is TGTGTCAGCAGCGTAGAGGGCAGAAATTCACCCCTCCACTTT. As protein: CVSSVEGRNSPLHF. The chain carries TRBV9 and TRBJ1-6; D call uncertain. CDR3 length equals 14 residues. Germline values: CDR1 SGDLS, CDR2 YYNGEE.

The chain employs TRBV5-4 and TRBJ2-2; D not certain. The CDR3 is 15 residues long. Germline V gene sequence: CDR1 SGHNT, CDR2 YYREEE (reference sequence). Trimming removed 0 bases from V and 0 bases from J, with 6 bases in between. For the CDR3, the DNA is TGTGCCAGCAGCTTGGGTTCGACGAACACCGGGGAGCTGTTTTTT. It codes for CASSLGSTNTGELFF.

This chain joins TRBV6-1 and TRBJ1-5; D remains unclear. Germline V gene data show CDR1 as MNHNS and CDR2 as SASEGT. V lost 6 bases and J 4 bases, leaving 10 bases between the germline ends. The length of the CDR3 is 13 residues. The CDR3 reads CASRDPRNQPQHF. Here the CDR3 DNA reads TGTGCCAGCAGAGACCCTAGGAATCAGCCCCAGCATTTT.

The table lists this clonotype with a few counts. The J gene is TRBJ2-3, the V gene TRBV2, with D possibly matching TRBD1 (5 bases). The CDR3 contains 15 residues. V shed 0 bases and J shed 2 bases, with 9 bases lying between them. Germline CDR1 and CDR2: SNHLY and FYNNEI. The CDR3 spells CASSEAAGYTDTQYF. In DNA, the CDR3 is TGTGCCAGCAGTGAAGCGGCAGGGTACACAGATACGCAGTATTTT.

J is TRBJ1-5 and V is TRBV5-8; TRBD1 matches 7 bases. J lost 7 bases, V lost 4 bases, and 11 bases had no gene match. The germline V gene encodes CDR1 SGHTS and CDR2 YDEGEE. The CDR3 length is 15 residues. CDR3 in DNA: TGTGCCAGCAGCCCCGGGACAGTCTATGGGCAGCCCCAGCATTTT. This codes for CASSPGTVYGQPQHF.

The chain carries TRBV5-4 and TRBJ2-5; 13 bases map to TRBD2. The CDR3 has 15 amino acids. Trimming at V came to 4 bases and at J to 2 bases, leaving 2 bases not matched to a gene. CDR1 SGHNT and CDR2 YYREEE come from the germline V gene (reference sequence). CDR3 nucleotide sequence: TGTGCCAGCAGCCCACTAGCGGGGGGGCAAGAGACCCAGTACTTC. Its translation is CASSPLAGGQETQYF. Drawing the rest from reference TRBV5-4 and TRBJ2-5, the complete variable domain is ETGVTQSPTHLIKTRGQQVTLRCSSQSGHNTVSWYQQALGQGPQFIFQYYREEENGRGNFPPRFSGLQFPNYSSELNVNALELDDSALYLCASSPLAGGQETQYFGPGTRLLVL.

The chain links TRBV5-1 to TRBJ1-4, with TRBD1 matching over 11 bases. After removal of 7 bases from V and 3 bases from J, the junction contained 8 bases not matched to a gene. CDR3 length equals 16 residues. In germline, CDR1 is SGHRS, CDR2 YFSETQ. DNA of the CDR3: TGCGCCAGCGGCAATGGACAGGGGGCAGCTAATGAAAAACTGTTTTTT. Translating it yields CASGNGQGAANEKLFF.

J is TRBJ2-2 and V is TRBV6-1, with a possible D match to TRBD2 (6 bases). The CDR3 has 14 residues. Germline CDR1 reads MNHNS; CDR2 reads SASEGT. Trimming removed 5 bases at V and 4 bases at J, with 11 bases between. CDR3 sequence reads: CASSRGSFTGELFF. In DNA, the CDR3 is TGTGCCAGCAGTCGGGGGAGCTTCACCGGGGAGCTGTTTTTT.

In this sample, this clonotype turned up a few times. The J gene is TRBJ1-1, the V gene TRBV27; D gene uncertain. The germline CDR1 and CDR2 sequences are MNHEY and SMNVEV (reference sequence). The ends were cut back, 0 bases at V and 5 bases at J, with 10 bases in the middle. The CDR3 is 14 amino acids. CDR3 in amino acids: CASSLSGYYTEAFF. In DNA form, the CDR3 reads TGTGCCAGCAGTTTATCTGGTTACTATACTGAAGCTTTCTTT.

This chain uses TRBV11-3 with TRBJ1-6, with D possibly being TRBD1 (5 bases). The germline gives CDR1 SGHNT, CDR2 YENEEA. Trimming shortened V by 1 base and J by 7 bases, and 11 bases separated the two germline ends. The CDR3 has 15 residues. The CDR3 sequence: CASSLGTGTNSPLHF. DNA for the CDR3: TGTGCCAGCAGCTTAGGGACCGGGACCAATTCACCCCTCCACTTT. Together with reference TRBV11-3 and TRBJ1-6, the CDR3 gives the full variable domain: EAGVVQSPRYKIIEKKQPVAFWCNPISGHNTLYWYLQNLGQGPELLIRYENEEAVDDSQLPKDRFSAERLKGVDSTLKIQPAELGDSAVYLCASSLGTGTNSPLHFGNGTRLTVT.

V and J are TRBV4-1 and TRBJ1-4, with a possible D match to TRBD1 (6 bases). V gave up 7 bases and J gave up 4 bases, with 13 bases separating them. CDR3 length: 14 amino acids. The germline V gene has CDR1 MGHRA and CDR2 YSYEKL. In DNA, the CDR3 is TGCGCCAGCACTACAGGGCTAGGTAATGAAAAACTGTTTTTT. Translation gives CASTTGLGNEKLFF.

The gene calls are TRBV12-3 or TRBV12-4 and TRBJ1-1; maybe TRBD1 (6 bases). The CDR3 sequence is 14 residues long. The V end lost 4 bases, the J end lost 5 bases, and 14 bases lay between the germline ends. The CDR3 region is CASSSWGPRTEAFF. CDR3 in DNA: TGTGCCAGCAGTTCCTGGGGGCCGAGGACTGAAGCTTTCTTT.

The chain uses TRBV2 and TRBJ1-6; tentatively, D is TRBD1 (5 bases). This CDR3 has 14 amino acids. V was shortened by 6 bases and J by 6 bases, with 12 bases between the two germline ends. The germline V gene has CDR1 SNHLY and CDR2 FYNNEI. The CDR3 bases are TGTGCCAGCAGACTTACAGGTTTTAATTCACCCCTCCACTTT. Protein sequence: CASRLTGFNSPLHF.